These 10 T cell receptor beta chains share one sample of origin, sequenced in a study of STAT5B mutations in CD4+ large granular lymphocyte leukemia. Profiling relied on immunoSEQ multiplex PCR, and the TCRdb table lists in-frame clones only, not all of them. This sample has 20,000 to 25,000 clones, with roughly 82% found just once. Sequenced material: CD4+ T cells from blood buffy coats. These receptors came from a human donor in good health.

V and J are TRBV7-2 and TRBJ1-2; 7 nucleotides match TRBD1. Germline V gene lookup returns CDR1 SGHTA and CDR2 FQGNSA. This CDR3 region has 15 residues. The V and J ends lost 5 bases and 2 bases, in that order; junction bases with no gene match: 8. CDR3 nucleotide sequence: TGTGCCAGCAGCACGGGACAGTTAAAGAACTATGGCTACACCTTC. Translated: CASSTGQLKNYGYTF.

The chain uses TRBV9 and TRBJ1-5; 7 bases match TRBD1. With V trimmed by 3 bases and J by 3 bases, 6 bases remained unmatched. CDR3 length: 15 amino acids. Germline V gene lookup returns CDR1 SGDLS and CDR2 YYNGEE. The CDR3 nucleotides read TGTGCCAGCAGCGCCACAGGGGCTTCCAATCAGCCCCAGCATTTT. Translation gives CASSATGASNQPQHF.

The table lists this clone with a few counts. The rearrangement links TRBV28 to TRBJ1-5; tentatively, D is TRBD1 (5 bases). The V gene's germline CDR1 is MDHEN and CDR2 SYDVKM. Between the trimmed V and J ends, which lost 7 bases and 3 bases, there was a span of 19 bases. This CDR3 spans 16 amino acids. In nucleotides, the CDR3 is TGTGCCAGCACTTCGATCGGGAGGGGTTACAATCAGCCCCAGCATTTT. Protein sequence: CASTSIGRGYNQPQHF.

This clone appeared once. The rearrangement joins TRBV28 to TRBJ2-2, with D perhaps TRBD1 (6 bases). Germline CDR1 MDHEN, CDR2 SYDVKM. V was clipped by 6 bases and J by 4 bases, with 6 bases between them. This CDR3 spans 12 amino acids. The chain's CDR3 is CASRTGTGELFF. In nucleotides, the CDR3 is TGTGCCAGCAGGACAGGCACCGGGGAGCTGTTTTTT. Filled out from reference TRBV28 and TRBJ2-2, the complete variable domain reads DVKVTQSSRYLVKRTGEKVFLECVQDMDHENMFWYRQDPGLGLRLIYFSYDVKMKEKGDIPEGYSVSREKKERFSLILESASTNQTSMYLCASRTGTGELFFGEGSRLTVL.

The V gene is TRBV5-1, the J gene TRBJ2-3; 8 bases align to TRBD1. The CDR3 contains 14 residues. Per germline, CDR1 SGHRS and CDR2 YFSETQ. Losses at the gene ends were 6 bases for V and 3 bases for J; bases not matched to a gene: 6. The CDR3 nucleotides read TGCGCCAGCACCCAGACAGGGGTAACAGATACGCAGTATTTT. Translated: CASTQTGVTDTQYF. Drawing the rest from reference TRBV5-1 and TRBJ2-3, the complete variable domain is KAGVTQTPRYLIKTRGQQVTLSCSPISGHRSVSWYQQTPGQGLQFLFEYFSETQRNKGNFPGRFSGRQFSNSRSEMNVSTLELGDSALYLCASTQTGVTDTQYFGPGTRLTVL.

The chain couples TRBV10-2 to TRBJ1-1; a weak D match, TRBD1 (6 bases). The CDR3 is 14 amino acids. Germline-derived CDR1 and CDR2 are WSHSY and SAAADI. V lost 2 bases and J lost 10, with 17 bases in between. CDR3 amino acids: CASSEQVGRGAAFF. The CDR3 DNA sequence: TGCGCCAGCAGTGAGCAGGTAGGCAGGGGAGCAGCTTTCTTT.

In this sample, this clone turned up once. J is TRBJ2-1 and V is TRBV28; D might be TRBD2 (5 bases). The CDR3 has 19 residues. The germline V and J ends were trimmed by 3 bases and 5 bases, with 26 bases remaining between them. Germline CDR1 and CDR2: MDHEN and SYDVKM. This chain's CDR3 is CASSLRIPIFGVGDNEQFF. The CDR3 DNA follows: TGTGCCAGCAGTTTGCGGATCCCCATCTTCGGGGTCGGGGACAATGAGCAGTTCTTC.

J is TRBJ2-1 and V is TRBV7-6; TRBD2 matches at 13 bases. The CDR3 runs to 16 residues. Germline lookup yields CDR1 SGHVS and CDR2 FNYEAQ. Germline trimming cut 5 bases from V and 8 bases from J; bases unmatched to any gene: 9. CDR3 sequence reads: CASSASLAGGRHEQFF. The CDR3 bases are TGTGCCAGCAGCGCCTCACTAGCGGGGGGGCGACATGAGCAGTTCTTC.

The chain recombines TRBV4-3 with TRBJ2-1; possibly TRBD1 for D (6 bases). Trimming removed 0 bases at V and 4 bases at J, with 19 bases between. Germline CDR1 is LGHNA and CDR2 is YSLEER. The CDR3 loop spans 18 amino acids. The CDR3 spells CASSQEVTAQGIYNEQFF. The CDR3 bases are TGCGCCAGCAGCCAAGAAGTAACTGCCCAGGGGATATACAATGAGCAGTTCTTC.

The gene calls are TRBV28 and TRBJ2-7; D is undetermined. From germline, CDR1 is MDHEN and CDR2 SYDVKM. The CDR3 is made up of 12 amino acids. Trimming cost V 2 bases and J 7 bases, with 9 bases left between them. This chain's CDR3 is CASSLGVREQYF. DNA of the CDR3: TGTGCCAGCAGTTTAGGGGTAAGGGAGCAGTACTTC.